The 31 T cell receptor beta chains listed next were all sequenced from one sample in a study of siplizumab effects on memory and regulatory T cells. The protocol was immunoSEQ multiplex PCR, while the TCRdb copy is restricted to in-frame clones and leaves out a portion. The data show some 75,000 clones, with roughly 93% seen just once and about 5% held by the top ten. The sequenced sample consisted of CD8+ T cells sorted from blood. The receptors come from a human donor in good health.

The genes are TRBV27 and TRBJ2-7; D not certain. V gave up 3 bases and J gave up 0 bases, with 9 bases separating them. The CDR3 length is 14 residues. Germline CDR1 MNHEY, CDR2 SMNVEV (reference sequence). CDR3 amino acids: CASSLASSSYEQYF. Written as DNA, the CDR3 is TGTGCCAGCAGTTTGGCTTCCAGCTCCTACGAGCAGTACTTC.

This clone was recorded once. The chain couples TRBV5-4 to TRBJ1-1; D remains unclear. Germline values: CDR1 SGHNT, CDR2 YYREEE (reference sequence). The CDR3 loop spans 13 amino acids. Trimming took 0 bases from V and 3 from J, leaving 6 bases between them. The CDR3 here is CASSLGSDTEAFF. As DNA, the CDR3 is TGTGCCAGCAGCTTGGGATCGGACACTGAAGCTTTCTTT.

This chain connects TRBV9 to TRBJ1-1; D may be TRBD1 (6 bases). Trimming pared 4 bases from V and 3 bases from J, leaving 19 bases between. This CDR3 region has 16 residues. Germline V gene lookup returns CDR1 SGDLS and CDR2 YYNGEE. The CDR3 nucleotides are TGTGCCAGCAGCAGACGGGTGGGGGGCGCGTACACTGAAGCTTTCTTT. The encoded protein is CASSRRVGGAYTEAFF.

The chain links TRBV12-5 to TRBJ2-2; D possibly corresponds to TRBD2 (6 bases). Trimming pared 5 bases from V and 8 bases from J, leaving 18 bases between. The length of the CDR3 is 15 residues. CDR1 and CDR2 from the germline V gene are LGHNT and FRNRAP. This chain's CDR3 is CASGGPGGTAGELFF. CDR3 sequence (DNA): TGTGCTAGTGGTGGACCAGGCGGGACGGCTGGGGAGCTGTTTTTT.

This chain connects TRBV18 to TRBJ1-2; possible D gene TRBD1, 6 bases. The germline V and J ends were trimmed by 0 bases and 5 bases, with 13 bases remaining between them. The CDR3 length is 15 residues. Looked up from germline, CDR1 is KGHSH and CDR2 is LQKENI. The CDR3, as DNA: TGTGCCAGCTCACCACCGGCACAGGGAGGGTATGGCTACACCTTC. Translating it yields CASSPPAQGGYGYTF.

The gene calls are TRBV9 and TRBJ2-3; 9 bases match TRBD2. The germline V gene encodes CDR1 SGDLS and CDR2 YYNGEE. The CDR3 contains 13 residues. V lost 5 bases and J lost 4; bases outside the gene matches: 2. The CDR3 here is CASSSGGPDTQYF. The CDR3 DNA reads TGTGCCAGCAGTAGCGGGGGCCCAGATACGCAGTATTTT. Looking up the rest from reference TRBV9 and TRBJ2-3 gives the full variable domain: DSGVTQTPKHLITATGQRVTLRCSPRSGDLSVYWYQQSLDQGLQFLIQYYNGEERAKGNILERFSAQQFPDLHSELNLSSLELGDSALYFCASSSGGPDTQYFGPGTRLTVL.

CDR3 DNA sequence: TGTGCCACCAGCAGAGCGAGCGTTTACGAGCAGTACTTC. Translated, it gives CATSRASVYEQYF. This sequence joins TRBV15 and TRBJ2-7; no clear D gene. Trimming took 1 base from V and 4 from J, leaving 8 bases between them. Germline CDR1 is LNHNV and CDR2 is YYDKDF (reference sequence). The CDR3 has 13 residues.

V is TRBV11-2 and J is TRBJ2-7; tentative D call: TRBD1 (7 bases). The V end lost 5 bases, the J end lost 6 bases, and 23 bases lay between the germline ends. Germline CDR1 is SGHAT and CDR2 is FQNNGV. This CDR3 comprises 16 residues. DNA for the CDR3: TGTGCCAGCAGCGCCCCTTGCGGGACAGACCTTTGCGAGCAGTACTTC. It encodes CASSAPCGTDLCEQYF.

The V call is TRBV7-2, the J call TRBJ2-3; D remains ambiguous. The CDR3 has 13 amino acids. Germline V gene data show CDR1 as SGHTA and CDR2 as FQGNSA. Trimming removed 2 bases at V and 3 bases at J, with 6 bases between. The CDR3 region is CASSLLFTDTQYF. The CDR3 coding sequence is TGTGCCAGCAGCTTACTATTTACAGATACGCAGTATTTT.

The rearrangement joins TRBV11-2 to TRBJ2-7; the D is unclear. The CDR3 has 11 amino acids. Germline V gene data show CDR1 as SGHAT and CDR2 as FQNNGV. V lost 9 bases and J 4 bases, leaving 10 bases between the germline ends. The CDR3, as DNA: TGTGCCAGTAGAGAAGATTACGAGCAGTACTTC. It codes for CASREDYEQYF.

The chain carries TRBV30 and TRBJ2-1; unclear D gene. With 8 bases removed from V and 3 bases from J, the gap between germline ends came to 17 bases. Germline assignment: CDR1 GTSNPN and CDR2 SVGIG (reference sequence). This CDR3 comprises 14 residues. The CDR3 coding sequence is TGTGCCCGGCGTATAGGGAAAGACTACAATGAGCAGTTCTTC. As protein: CARRIGKDYNEQFF. The complete variable domain, with remaining parts taken from reference TRBV30 and TRBJ2-1, reads SQTIHQWPATLVQPVGSPLSLECTVEGTSNPNLYWYRQAAGRGLQLLFYSVGIGQISSEVPQNLSASRPQDRQFILSSKKLLLSDSGFYLCARRIGKDYNEQFFGPGTRLTVL.

The rearrangement uses TRBV28 and TRBJ2-4, with 13 nucleotides matching TRBD2. The CDR3 spans 14 residues. The germline V gene has CDR1 MDHEN and CDR2 SYDVKM. The trim removed 6 bases at V and 6 bases at J, leaving 2 bases unmatched. The CDR3 region is CASSRTSGGNIQYF. The CDR3 DNA reads as TGTGCCAGCAGCCGGACTAGCGGGGGAAACATTCAGTACTTC.

This chain links TRBV4-2 with TRBJ1-1, with 8 bases that match TRBD1. The CDR3 loop spans 13 amino acids. Germline V gene data show CDR1 as LGHNA and CDR2 as YNFKEQ. V dropped 4 bases and J dropped 6; count of bases not matched to a gene: 4. CDR3 in DNA: TGTGCCAGCAGCCTTCAGGGGGCTGCTGAAGCTTTCTTT. It encodes CASSLQGAAEAFF.

This chain joins TRBV18 and TRBJ2-1; 8 nucleotides align to TRBD1. The CDR3 spans 14 residues. V dropped 3 bases and J dropped 7; count of bases not matched to a gene: 5. Germline CDR1 is KGHSH and CDR2 is LQKENI. The DNA of the CDR3 is TGTGCCAGCTCACCCTCAGGGGGCGGAAATGAGCAGTTCTTC. This sequence encodes CASSPSGGGNEQFF.

This chain connects TRBV19 to TRBJ2-3; D gene ambiguous. Germline V CDR1 and CDR2: LNHDA, SQIVND (reference sequence). The CDR3 runs 14 residues. Trimming left V 5 bases short and J 3 bases short, with 12 bases between. The CDR3 coding sequence is TGTGCCAGTAGTTTTTCGGTGGGTACAGATACGCAGTATTTT. It encodes CASSFSVGTDTQYF.

The rearrangement links TRBV7-7 to TRBJ2-1; D may be TRBD1 or TRBD2 (6 bases each). Trimming shortened V by 1 base and J by 2 bases, and 9 bases separated the two germline ends. The CDR3 covers 15 residues. Germline CDR1 and CDR2: SSHAT and FNYEAQ (reference sequence). The CDR3 nucleotides are TGTGCCAGCAGCTTAGAGGGGGGCGCCTACAATGAGCAGTTCTTC. Protein product: CASSLEGGAYNEQFF.

The chain couples TRBV21-1 to TRBJ2-5; the DNA was not compared with TRBD1, the D call given in the table. TRBV21-1 is tagged as a pseudogene. The CDR3 has 13 amino acids. The CDR3 protein is CASSKRQQETQYF. The DNA for the CDR3 is TGTGCCAGCAGCAAACGACAGCAAGAGACCCAGTACTTC.

This clone was found once. This chain uses TRBV19 with TRBJ1-2; the match to TRBD1 covers 8 bases. Per germline, CDR1 LNHDA and CDR2 SQIVND (reference sequence). The CDR3 is 14 amino acids. V was clipped by 1 base and J by 6 bases; unmatched bases: 4. The DNA of the CDR3 is TGTGCCAGTAGTATAGGGACAGGGTCGGATGGCTACACCTTC. Encoded protein: CASSIGTGSDGYTF.

The sample holds one count of this clone. The chain couples TRBV29-1 to TRBJ2-6; tentatively, D is TRBD1 (5 bases). The CDR3 loop spans 15 amino acids. The V and J ends lost 6 bases and 0 bases respectively, with 12 bases between them. Germline V gene sequence: CDR1 SQVTM, CDR2 ANQGSEA. The CDR3 sequence is CSVLGLFSGANVLTF. The CDR3 bases are TGCAGCGTGCTGGGGCTTTTCTCTGGGGCCAACGTCCTGACTTTC.

The V call is TRBV14, the J call TRBJ2-2; D ambiguous. CDR3 length equals 13 residues. The germline V gene has CDR1 SGHDN and CDR2 FVKESK. With 1 base removed from V and 7 bases from J, the gap between germline ends came to 7 bases. CDR3 nucleotides: TGTGCCAGCAGCCAAGTCTCCTTCGGGGAGCTGTTTTTT. This encodes CASSQVSFGELFF.

The chain joins TRBV9 to TRBJ2-3; D not certain. Germline CDR1 is SGDLS and CDR2 is YYNGEE. The CDR3 spans 14 residues. The germline V and J ends were trimmed by 0 bases and 0 bases, with 5 bases remaining between them. The CDR3 coding sequence is TGTGCCAGCAGCGTAGTAAGAAGCACAGATACGCAGTATTTT. Its translation is CASSVVRSTDTQYF.

The rearrangement joins TRBV7-9 to TRBJ1-2; maybe TRBD1 (5 bases). V was clipped by 3 bases and J by 4 bases, with 12 bases between them. This CDR3 region has 14 residues. Germline lookup yields CDR1 SEHNR and CDR2 FQNEAQ (reference sequence). The CDR3 DNA reads TGTGCCAGCAGCTTCTCGGGGGAAGGCTATGGCTACACCTTC. It codes for CASSFSGEGYGYTF.

This clone was seen once. The chain combines TRBV5-6 with TRBJ2-1; 14 positions agree with TRBD2. J was trimmed by 9 bases and V by 4 bases; bases with no gene match: 6. Per the germline V gene, CDR1 is SGHDT and CDR2 is YYEEEE. CDR3 size: 15 residues. CDR3 sequence reads: CASSATSGGESEQFF. The DNA for the CDR3 is TGTGCCAGCAGCGCGACTAGCGGGGGGGAGAGTGAGCAGTTCTTC.

This chain links TRBV7-2 with TRBJ2-1, with 7 bases identical to TRBD2. The CDR3 sequence is 15 residues long. V lost 4 bases and J lost 8; bases outside the gene matches: 11. Germline CDR1 is SGHTA and CDR2 is FQGNSA. The CDR3 region is CASSSAIAGGDEQFF. The DNA of the CDR3 is TGTGCCAGCAGCTCCGCGATAGCGGGCGGGGATGAGCAGTTCTTC.

The gene calls are TRBV9 and TRBJ1-4; 8 bases line up with TRBD1. V dropped 2 bases and J dropped 7; count of bases not matched to a gene: 7. The CDR3 sequence is 15 residues long. Germline assignment: CDR1 SGDLS and CDR2 YYNGEE. CDR3 protein: CASSVDTGGGEKLFF. CDR3 nucleotides: TGTGCCAGCAGCGTGGATACAGGGGGTGGTGAAAAACTGTTTTTT.

V gene TRBV11-2 combines with J gene TRBJ1-2; 8 nucleotides align to TRBD1. The trim removed 5 bases at V and 7 bases at J, leaving 6 bases unmatched. The CDR3 is made up of 13 amino acids. Germline V CDR1 and CDR2: SGHAT, FQNNGV. The CDR3 is CASSDDRGSGYTF. In DNA form, the CDR3 reads TGTGCCAGCAGCGACGACAGGGGTAGTGGCTACACCTTC.

The chain has TRBV4-1 and TRBJ1-5; 7 positions agree with TRBD1. The length of the CDR3 is 16 residues. CDR1 and CDR2 (germline): MGHRA, YSYEKL. J gave up 4 bases and V 0 bases, and 6 bases lay outside the gene matches. The CDR3: CASSQDPGTDNQPQHF. As DNA, the CDR3 is TGCGCCAGCAGCCAAGACCCCGGGACAGATAATCAGCCCCAGCATTTT.

This sequence joins TRBV7-9 and TRBJ2-7; D might be TRBD1 (5 bases). Germline CDR1 and CDR2: SEHNR and FQNEAQ (reference sequence). Trimming pared 4 bases from V and 3 bases from J, leaving 7 bases between. This CDR3 contains 12 residues. The CDR3 reads CASSWGGYEQYF. The CDR3 bases are TGTGCCAGCAGCTGGGGCGGCTACGAGCAGTACTTC. The whole variable domain, filled in from reference TRBV7-9 and TRBJ2-7, reads DTGVSQNPRHKITKRGQNVTFRCDPISEHNRLYWYRQTLGQGPEFLTYFQNEAQLEKSRLLSDRFSAERPKGSFSTLEIQRTEQGDSAMYLCASSWGGYEQYFGPGTRLTVT.

To note about this clone: The CDR3 does not end in the conserved phenylalanine or tryptophan, so this is likely a read error. The limits of the CDR3 on the DNA are not certain, so only TCRdb's listed CDR3 is given. This chain joins TRBV4-1 and TRBJ1-6; the listed D gene, TRBD1, was not tested against the DNA. The CDR3 contains 14 residues when both ends are counted. Germline assignment: CDR1 MGHRA and CDR2 YSYEKL. The CDR3 protein is CASSQDLTVRPRFC.

The J gene is TRBJ2-3, the V gene TRBV30; the match to TRBD2 covers 7 bases. V trimming: 2 bases; J trimming: 0 bases; junction bases outside the gene matches: 5. The CDR3 runs 15 residues. The V gene's germline CDR1 is GTSNPN and CDR2 SVGIG (reference sequence). The CDR3 sequence: CAWSTGTTSTDTQYF. The CDR3 nucleotides are TGTGCCTGGAGTACCGGGACTACTAGCACAGATACGCAGTATTTT.

V and J are TRBV5-6 and TRBJ2-3; TRBD2 is a possible D gene (5 bases). CDR1 is SGHDT and CDR2 is YYEEEE in the germline V gene. CDR3 length: 13 residues. Trimming cost V 4 bases and J 4 bases, with 10 bases left between them. CDR3 in amino acids: CASSQVGADTQYF. The DNA for the CDR3 is TGTGCCAGCAGCCAAGTCGGGGCAGATACGCAGTATTTT.